This T cell receptor beta chain was found in a study of cytomegalovirus exposure and HLA in healthy donors. PCR primers comprised 60 Vbeta and 13 Jbeta primers. Generated by immunoSEQ multiplex PCR, the TCRdb table keeps only in-frame clones and is missing some. Here the sample spans about 140,000 clones, around 82% being singletons. The V and J ends lost 5 bases and 3 bases respectively, with 14 bases between them. The CDR3 spans 15 residues. Germline CDR1 and CDR2: SGHTA and FQGNSA. The chain is built from TRBV7-2 and TRBJ1-3; unclear D gene. Sample: PBMCs. The TCR comes from a woman younger than 30 in good health and CMV-seropositive. In nucleotides, the CDR3 is TGTGCCAGCAGCCCACCTTCACGGAGTGGAAACACCATATATTTT. This encodes CASSPPSRSGNTIYF.